The source of this T cell receptor (beta chain) is a study of beta chain features in type 1 diabetes (dated by TCRdb to the late 2010s). Context from the whole study: Mean age, gender distribution, total cell number and subset yield were not different between patients and healthy donors. A total of some 110 million sorted cells were examined across all samples, and the number of cells per subset was strongly correlated with RNA yield. Naive and central memory subsets were obtained from all 30 or so donors, but regulatory and stem cell-like memory subsets were isolated from only 8 patients and 8 healthy donors. In the study, TCRB repertoires of sorted circulating CD4+ T cell subsets from recently diagnosed type 1 diabetes patients were compared with those of matched healthy donors. Study-level results and caveats: The naive, central memory and regulatory TCRB repertoires appeared to resemble one another more closely among patients than among healthy donors. At VDJ recombination sites, patients with type 1 diabetes made fewer insertions and deleted more nucleotides, a pattern implying thymic rearrangement abnormalities. Shorter templates might have been favored by PCR, but patient and control samples were amplified and corrected together, so both groups would have been affected equally by any skew. In all four CD4+ subsets, TCRB CDR3 length was moderately but significantly shorter in type 1 diabetes patients. Sequencing cDNA rather than genomic DNA could over-represent highly expressing activated cells, although activation and CD3 levels did not differ between groups. HLA sub-analyses involved small numbers of individuals, so any influence of HLA type on TCRB rearrangement remained unresolved.

A few counts support this clone. Its antigen is not yet known. Base-call qualities are not available, and no considerably larger clone is one nucleotide away. A single peripheral blood draw of around 100 mL on average was collected from each donor into heparinised tubes. A BD FACSAria II was used to sort naive, central memory, regulatory and stem cell-like memory CD4+ T cells with a panel that included CD45RO, CCR7, CD25, CD127, CD95 and CD27. All sorted populations exceeded 95% purity. Right away, PBMCs were isolated by Lymphoprep density gradient centrifugation and were stained directly, with no culture step. So that batch effects would be minimized, each experiment stained and sorted samples in pairs, pairing one healthy donor with one patient. The entire isolated RNA was reverse transcribed using the High Capacity cDNA Reverse Transcription Kit, and thus expressed TCRB transcripts were sequenced. Deep immunoSEQ sequencing was performed on naive, central memory and regulatory T cell samples, with an average of roughly 3.6 million total reads per sample. Sorted cells were lysed in RLT buffer, and RNA was extracted using DNase-treated RNeasy Micro or Mini kits according to cell number. Each cell subset was processed separately to prevent cross-contamination, with patient and healthy donor samples processed together. TCRB sequences were amplified from cDNA with the immunoSEQ multiplex PCR, producing 87-bp fragments spanning the CDR3 region. Sequencing of the amplicons was performed on the Illumina HiSeq platform. In the authors' own workflow: PCR bias was corrected computationally using synthetic template baselines, and reads within Hamming distance 2 were collapsed, with unmergeable singletons discarded. Reads were aligned against IMGT so that V, D and J genes, CDR3 length and insertions or deletions at six rearrangement sites could be assigned. Within each subset, clonotype counts were normalized to sorted cell number, and only after that were true diversity and Gini coefficients computed with the tcR R package. The overlap coefficient, calculated on TCRB nucleotide sequences, was used to quantify repertoire sharing. Drawn from immuneACCESS, this table holds only the in-frame rearrangements with V and J called that TCRdb kept. Clones are partly lost; checked studies trace under half to an unresolved V gene and leave the rest unexplained. V, J and clone size reflect that table, while D and trimming were determined from the DNA. A total of approximately 100,000 clones appear in this sample, under 30% of them only once. The biggest ten clones account for more than 0.5% of the sample.

Source material: central memory CD4+ T cells from blood. The receptor was derived from a woman aged 18-30 years with type 1 diabetes.

The nucleotide sequence is given as TGTGCCAGCAGCCGGGACAGGGGTTGGGATGAGCAGTTCTTC. Its product reads: CASSRDRGWDEQFF. The V gene is TRBV5-4 and the J gene is TRBJ2-1, with 10 bases in between that match TRBD1. From the cysteine up to the phenylalanine, the CDR3 has a length of 14 residues. Only the CDR3 DNA stays, 42 bases, in frame from base 1. Reading the germline V gene (reference sequence) gives CDR1 SGHNT and CDR2 YYREEE. The V end gives up 4 bases and the J end 8 bases, leaving 6 bases in the junction not matched to a gene. The entire variable domain, with the stretches around the CDR3 drawn from the reference TRBV5-4 and TRBJ2-1 proteins, is ETGVTQSPTHLIKTRGQQVTLRCSSQSGHNTVSWYQQALGQGPQFIFQYYREEENGRGNFPPRFSGLQFPNYSSELNVNALELDDSALYLCASSRDRGWDEQFFGPGTRLTVL.